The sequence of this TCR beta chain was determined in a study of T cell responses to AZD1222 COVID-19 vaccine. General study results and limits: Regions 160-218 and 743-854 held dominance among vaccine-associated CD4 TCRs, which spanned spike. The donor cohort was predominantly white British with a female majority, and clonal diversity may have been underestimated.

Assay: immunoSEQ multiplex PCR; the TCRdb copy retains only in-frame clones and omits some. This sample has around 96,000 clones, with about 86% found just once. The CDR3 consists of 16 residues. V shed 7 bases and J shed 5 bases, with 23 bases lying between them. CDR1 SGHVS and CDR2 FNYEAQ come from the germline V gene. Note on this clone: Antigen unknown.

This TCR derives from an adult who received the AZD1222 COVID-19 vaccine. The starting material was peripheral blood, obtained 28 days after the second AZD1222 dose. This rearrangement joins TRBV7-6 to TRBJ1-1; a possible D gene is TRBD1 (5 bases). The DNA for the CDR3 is TGTGCCAGCATCTCAACCCCAGGGAACCAACGGACTGAAGCTTTCTTT. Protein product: CASISTPGNQRTEAFF.